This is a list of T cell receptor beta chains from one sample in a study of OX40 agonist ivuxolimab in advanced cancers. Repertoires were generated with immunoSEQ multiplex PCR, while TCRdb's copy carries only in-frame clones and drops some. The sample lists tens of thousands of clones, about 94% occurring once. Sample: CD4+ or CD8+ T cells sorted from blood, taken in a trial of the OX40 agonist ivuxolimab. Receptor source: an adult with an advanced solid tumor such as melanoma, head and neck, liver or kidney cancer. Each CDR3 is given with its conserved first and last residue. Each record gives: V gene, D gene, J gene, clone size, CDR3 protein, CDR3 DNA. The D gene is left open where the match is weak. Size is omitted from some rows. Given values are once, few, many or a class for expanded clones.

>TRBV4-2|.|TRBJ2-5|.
CASSQAGTSQETQYF
TGTGCCAGCAGCCAAGCCGGGACTTCGCAAGAGACCCAGTACTTC
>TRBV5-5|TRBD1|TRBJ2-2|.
CASSLTGDRTTSSTGELFF
TGTGCCAGCAGCTTGACCGGGGACAGGACCACGTCGAGCACCGGGGAGCTGTTTTTT
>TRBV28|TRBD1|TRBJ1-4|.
CASSLDRGKKLFF
TGTGCCAGCAGTTTAGACAGGGGGAAAAAACTGTTTTTT
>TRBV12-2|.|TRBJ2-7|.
CASRLADYYEQYF
TGTGCAAGTCGCTTAGCGGACTACTACGAGCAGTACTTC
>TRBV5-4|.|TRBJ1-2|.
CASTLGGTLYGYTF
TGTGCCAGCACCCTGGGGGGGACGCTCTATGGCTACACCTTC
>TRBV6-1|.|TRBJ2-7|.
CASSERGVEQYF
TGTGCCAGCAGTGAAAGGGGGGTCGAGCAGTACTTC
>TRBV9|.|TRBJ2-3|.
CASSANPGSTDTQYF
TGTGCCAGCAGCGCCAACCCAGGAAGCACAGATACGCAGTATTTT
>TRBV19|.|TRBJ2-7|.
CASSVRGGEQYF
TGTGCCAGTAGTGTCAGGGGTGGCGAGCAGTACTTC
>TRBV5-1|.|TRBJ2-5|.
CASRFGLQETQYF
TGCGCCAGCAGATTTGGGTTACAGGAGACCCAGTACTTC
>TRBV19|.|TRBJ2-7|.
CASSIGAGLGAEQYF
TGTGCCAGTAGTATAGGTGCGGGACTCGGGGCCGAGCAGTACTTC
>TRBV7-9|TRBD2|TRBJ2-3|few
CASSSGGLAGRYSTDTQYF
TGTGCCAGCAGCTCAGGAGGACTAGCGGGCCGCTATAGCACAGATACGCAGTATTTT
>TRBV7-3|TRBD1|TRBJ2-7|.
CASSLGQGPGYEQYF
TGTGCCAGCAGCCTCGGACAGGGCCCAGGTTACGAGCAGTACTTC
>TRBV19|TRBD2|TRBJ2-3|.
CASSPGLAGDTQYF
TGTGCCAGTAGTCCGGGACTAGCGGGAGATACGCAGTATTTT
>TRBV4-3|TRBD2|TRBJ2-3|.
CASSEALAGVWGPDTQYF
TGCGCCAGCAGTGAAGCGCTAGCGGGAGTGTGGGGTCCAGATACGCAGTATTTT
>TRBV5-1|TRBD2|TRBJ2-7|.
CASSLRSTLAGVSYEQYF
TGCGCCAGCAGCTTGCGGTCCACGCTAGCGGGGGTCTCCTACGAGCAGTACTTC
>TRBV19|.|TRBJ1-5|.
CASLGAGGASNQPQHF
TGTGCCAGCCTGGGCGCGGGGGGCGCGAGCAATCAGCCCCAGCATTTT
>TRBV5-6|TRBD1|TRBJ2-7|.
CASSLGQGGYEQYF
TGTGCCAGCAGCTTGGGACAGGGTGGCTACGAGCAGTACTTC
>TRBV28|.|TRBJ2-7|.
CASSFSPSYEQYF
TGTGCCAGCAGTTTTAGCCCAAGTTACGAGCAGTACTTC
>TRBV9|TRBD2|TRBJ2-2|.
CASSVTSGITGELFF
TGTGCCAGCAGCGTAACTAGCGGAATCACCGGGGAGCTGTTTTTT
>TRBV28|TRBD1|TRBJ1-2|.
CASSTGAIHGYTF
TGTGCCAGCAGTACAGGGGCTATCCATGGCTACACCTTC
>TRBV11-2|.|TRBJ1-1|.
CASSLEWTVNTEAFF
TGTGCCAGCAGCTTAGAGTGGACTGTGAACACTGAAGCTTTCTTT
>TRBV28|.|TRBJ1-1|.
CASSVPGRLNTEAFF
TGTGCCAGCAGCGTCCCAGGACGGCTGAACACTGAAGCTTTCTTT
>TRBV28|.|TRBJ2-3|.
CASSLYPTSTDTQYF
TGTGCCAGCAGTCTCTACCCGACCTCCACAGATACGCAGTATTTT
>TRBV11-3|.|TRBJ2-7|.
CASSSLRGGHEQYF
TGTGCCAGCAGCTCTTTGCGAGGGGGACACGAGCAGTACTTC
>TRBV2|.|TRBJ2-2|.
CASRRVATGELFF
TGTGCCAGCCGGAGGGTGGCCACCGGGGAGCTGTTTTTT
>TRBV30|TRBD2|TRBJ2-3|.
CAWSKAGVDTQYF
TGTGCCTGGAGTAAAGCGGGAGTTGATACGCAGTATTTT
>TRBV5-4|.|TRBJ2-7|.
CASSLSARGSYEQYF
TGTGCCAGCAGCCTCTCGGCTCGGGGGTCCTACGAGCAGTACTTC